What follows is one T cell receptor (beta chain) and its context. Antigen: not known. This sample is part of a study of response to subunit inactivated influenza vaccine. Whole-study results and caveats: A suggestion made by the authors is that each seasonal influenza vaccination recruits few new T cells.

TCRdb itself ran the RT-PCR reads through MiXCR, one entry per CDR3 protein. The table records roughly 760,000 distinct CDR3 sequences, 20% to 25% of them present only once. Germline V lookup: CDR1 MNHEY, CDR2 SVGEGT. The CDR3 has 13 residues. Unmatched junction bases numbered 8, after V lost 8 bases and J lost 7 bases. The sequenced sample was PBMCs from blood, obtained around 5 days after vaccination. The chain is built from TRBV6-2 or TRBV6-3 and TRBJ2-1, with TRBD2 matching 7 bases. The TCR originated in a man aged 45-60 years who received an inactivated influenza vaccine. CDR3 DNA: TGTGCCAGCCGGGAGGTGGGTGTAAATGAGCAGTTCTTC. It encodes CASREVGVNEQFF.